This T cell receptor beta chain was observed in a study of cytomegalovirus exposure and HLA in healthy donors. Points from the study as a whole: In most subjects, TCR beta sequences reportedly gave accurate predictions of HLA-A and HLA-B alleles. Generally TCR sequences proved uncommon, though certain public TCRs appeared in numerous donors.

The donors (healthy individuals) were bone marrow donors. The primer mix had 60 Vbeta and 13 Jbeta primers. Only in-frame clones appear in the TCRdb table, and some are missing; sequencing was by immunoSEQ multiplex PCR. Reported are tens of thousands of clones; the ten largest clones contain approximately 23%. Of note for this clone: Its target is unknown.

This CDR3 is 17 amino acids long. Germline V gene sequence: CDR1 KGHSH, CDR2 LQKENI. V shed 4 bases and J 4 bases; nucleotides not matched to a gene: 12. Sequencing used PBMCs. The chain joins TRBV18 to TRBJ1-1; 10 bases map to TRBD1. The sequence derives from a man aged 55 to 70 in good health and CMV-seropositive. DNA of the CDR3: TGTGCCAGCTCACTCACCGGGACAGGGGATATGGTCACTGAAGCTTTCTTT. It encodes CASSLTGTGDMVTEAFF.